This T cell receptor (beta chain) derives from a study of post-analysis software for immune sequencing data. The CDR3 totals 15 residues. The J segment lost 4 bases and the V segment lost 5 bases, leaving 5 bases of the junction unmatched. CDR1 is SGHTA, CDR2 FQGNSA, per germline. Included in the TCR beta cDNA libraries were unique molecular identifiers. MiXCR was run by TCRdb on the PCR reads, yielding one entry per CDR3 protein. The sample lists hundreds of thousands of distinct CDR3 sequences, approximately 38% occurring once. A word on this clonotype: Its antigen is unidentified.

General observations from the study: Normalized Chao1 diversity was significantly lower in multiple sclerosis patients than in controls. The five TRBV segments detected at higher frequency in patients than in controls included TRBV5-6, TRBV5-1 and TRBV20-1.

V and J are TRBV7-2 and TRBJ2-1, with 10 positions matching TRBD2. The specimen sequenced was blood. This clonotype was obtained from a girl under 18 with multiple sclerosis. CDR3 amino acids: CASSTRTSGYNEQFF. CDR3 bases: TGTGCCAGCAGCACCCGGACTAGCGGATACAATGAGCAGTTCTTC.